Sequencing of this TCR beta chain was carried out in a study of blood T cells in healthy people across ages. General observations from the study: Measured against age, TCR beta diversity per million T cells decreased in a roughly linear manner.

In each sample, at least 6.5 million PBMCs were isolated. Each sample yielded at least 6 micrograms of PBMC total RNA. Per the germline V gene, CDR1 is SGDLS and CDR2 is YYNGEE. Deletions cut 6 bases from V and 3 bases from J, with 23 bases between. The CDR3 loop spans 17 amino acids. With respect to this clonotype: The antigen is unknown.

Primers used in a second PCR of about 6 to 11 cycles were a sample-barcoded 5' primer and a J-beta primer mix. One entry per CDR3 protein results from TCRdb running MiXCR on the 5' RACE reads. The sample includes around 670,000 distinct CDR3 sequences, about 30% of them seen just once. The V gene is TRBV9, the J gene TRBJ2-3, with D possibly TRBD1 on 6 matching bases. Sequencing input: blood. The origin of this receptor is an elderly woman in good health. The CDR3 DNA reads TGTGCCAGCACCCTCTCAATGGACAGACTTCGGACAGATACGCAGTATTTT. It is translated as CASTLSMDRLRTDTQYF.